This paragraph covers one T cell receptor (beta chain) sequence. Measured with immunoSEQ multiplex PCR; TCRdb has only the in-frame clones, and not every one. The table lists roughly 40,000 clones, approximately 85% of them singletons, with roughly 1.2% in the top ten. The length of the CDR3 is 17 residues. CDR1 SGHTA and CDR2 FQGNSA come from the germline V gene. Trimming at V came to 2 bases and at J to 5 bases, leaving 15 bases not matched to a gene. This entry belongs to a study of T cell changes during pregnancy in multiple sclerosis. J is TRBJ2-7 and V is TRBV7-2, with 7 positions matching TRBD2. The source of this sequence is a female donor with multiple sclerosis, enrolled in a pregnancy study. The specimen comprised CD4+ T cells from peripheral blood mononuclear cells, sampled before pregnancy. CDR3 DNA: TGTGCCAGCAGCTTAACCGGGGGGTCTAGCTGGGGGAACGAGCAGTACTTC. Protein sequence: CASSLTGGSSWGNEQYF.